Listed here is a single T cell receptor (beta chain). All patients were untreated before thyroid surgery. This sample is drawn from a study of metastatic and nonmetastatic thyroid tumors. TCRdb reanalyzed the PCR reads with MiXCR. The data hold 35,000 to 45,000 clones, with about 29% observed a single time. CDR1 and CDR2 (germline): MNHEY, SMNVEV (reference sequence). Trimming took 2 bases from V and 3 from J, leaving 14 bases between them. This CDR3 region has 15 residues. J is TRBJ2-7 and V is TRBV27, with D perhaps TRBD2 (5 bases). The sequence came from a male donor with papillary thyroid cancer or a benign thyroid nodule (not recorded which). Some clones in this sample may be carry-over from other donors' samples. Sequencing was done on a sample of blood. DNA for the CDR3: TGTGCCAGCAGTTTAGTGGGAGCGAGGGACTACGAGCAGTACTTC. It is translated as CASSLVGARDYEQYF.